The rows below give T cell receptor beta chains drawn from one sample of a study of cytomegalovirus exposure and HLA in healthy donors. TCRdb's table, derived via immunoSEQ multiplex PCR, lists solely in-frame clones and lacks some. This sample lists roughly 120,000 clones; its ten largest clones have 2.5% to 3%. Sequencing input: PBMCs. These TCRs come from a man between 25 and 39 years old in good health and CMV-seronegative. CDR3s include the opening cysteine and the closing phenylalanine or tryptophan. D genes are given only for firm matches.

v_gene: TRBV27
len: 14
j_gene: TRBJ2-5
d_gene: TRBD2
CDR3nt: TGTGCCAGCAGGGGACTAGCGGGACAAGAGACCCAGTACTTC
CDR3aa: CASRGLAGQETQYF

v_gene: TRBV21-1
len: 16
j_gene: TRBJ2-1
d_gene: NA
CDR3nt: TGTGCCAGCAGCGGTGCGGGAGGCCACTTCGGCAATGAGCAGTTCTTC
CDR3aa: CASSGAGGHFGNEQFF

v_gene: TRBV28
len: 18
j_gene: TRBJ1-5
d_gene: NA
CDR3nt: TGTGCCAGCAGCCCTTTGGGTGTGGGGGCGGGTGGCAATCAGCCCCAGCATTTT
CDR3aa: CASSPLGVGAGGNQPQHF

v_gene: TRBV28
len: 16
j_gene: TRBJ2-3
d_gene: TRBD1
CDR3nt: TGTGCCAGCAGTGCATCCGGGACAGGGGATACAGATACGCAGTATTTT
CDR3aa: CASSASGTGDTDTQYF

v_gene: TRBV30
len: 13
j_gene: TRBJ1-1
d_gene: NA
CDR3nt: TGTGCCTTAACCTTCAGGGAGGCCACTGAAGCTTTCTTT
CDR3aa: CALTFREATEAFF

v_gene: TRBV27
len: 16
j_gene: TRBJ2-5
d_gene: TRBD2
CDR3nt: TGTGCCAGCAGGCACGCGGGGGGGTTAAGCGGAGAGACCCAGTACTTC
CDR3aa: CASRHAGGLSGETQYF

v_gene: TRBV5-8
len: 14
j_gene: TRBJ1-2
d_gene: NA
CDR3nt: TGTGCCAGCAGCTTGGACCGGGGGATCTATGGCTACACCTTC
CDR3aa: CASSLDRGIYGYTF

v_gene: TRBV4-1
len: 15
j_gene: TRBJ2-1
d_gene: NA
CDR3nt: TGCGCCAGCAGCCTTCGTGGACTAGGGGGTAATGAGCAGTTCTTC
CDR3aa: CASSLRGLGGNEQFF

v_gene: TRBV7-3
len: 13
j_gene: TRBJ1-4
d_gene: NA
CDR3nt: TGTGCCAGCAGCTTATATGCTCAGGAAAAACTGTTTTTT
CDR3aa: CASSLYAQEKLFF

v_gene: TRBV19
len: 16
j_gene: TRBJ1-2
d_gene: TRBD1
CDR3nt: TGTGCCAGTAGTAGACGGACAGGGTATTATTCCAGTGGCTACACCTTC
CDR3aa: CASSRRTGYYSSGYTF

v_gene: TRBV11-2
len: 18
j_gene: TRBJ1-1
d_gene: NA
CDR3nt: TGTGCCAGCAGCTTAGATCCCTACCCCAGAGGCGGGAACACTGAAGCTTTCTTT
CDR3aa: CASSLDPYPRGGNTEAFF

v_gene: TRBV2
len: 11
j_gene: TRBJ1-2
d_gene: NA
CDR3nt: TGTGCCAGCATGGTACAGGGATCCTTCACCTTC
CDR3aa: CASMVQGSFTF

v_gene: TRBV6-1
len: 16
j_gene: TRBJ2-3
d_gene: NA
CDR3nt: TGTGCCAGCAGTGAGGAGCTGGGACTTAGCACAGATACGCAGTATTTT
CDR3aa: CASSEELGLSTDTQYF

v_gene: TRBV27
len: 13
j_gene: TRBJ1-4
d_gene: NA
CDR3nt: TGTGCCAGCAGTGTGGATCAGGGTGGGGAACTGTTTTTT
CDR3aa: CASSVDQGGELFF

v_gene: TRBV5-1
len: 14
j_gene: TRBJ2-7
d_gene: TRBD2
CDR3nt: TGCGCCAGCAGCCCGGGGGGGACAACCTACGAGCAGTACTTC
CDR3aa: CASSPGGTTYEQYF

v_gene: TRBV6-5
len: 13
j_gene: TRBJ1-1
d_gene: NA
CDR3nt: TGTGCCAGCTCGGACAGCCGGTGGACTGAAGCTTTCTTT
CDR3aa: CASSDSRWTEAFF

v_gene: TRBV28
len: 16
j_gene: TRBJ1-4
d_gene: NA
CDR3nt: TGTGCCAGCAGTTCCCTCCCGGAGGTTGCTAATGAAAAACTGTTTTTT
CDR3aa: CASSSLPEVANEKLFF

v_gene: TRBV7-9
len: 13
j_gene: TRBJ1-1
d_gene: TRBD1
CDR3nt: TGTGCCACCCCCGACAGGGTAGCAACTGAAGCTTTCTTT
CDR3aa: CATPDRVATEAFF

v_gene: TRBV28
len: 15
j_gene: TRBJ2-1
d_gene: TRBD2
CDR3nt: TGTGCCAGCAGTTCGGATGGGAGCGGGAGTACTGAGCAGTTCTTC
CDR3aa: CASSSDGSGSTEQFF

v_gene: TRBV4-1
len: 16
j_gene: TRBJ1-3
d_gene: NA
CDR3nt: TGCGCCAGCAGCCAATACACAGGGCCCTCTGGAAACACCATATATTTT
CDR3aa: CASSQYTGPSGNTIYF

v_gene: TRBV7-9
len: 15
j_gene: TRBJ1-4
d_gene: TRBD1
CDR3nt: TGTGCCAGCAGCTTCGAGGGGGCGTCAAATGAAAAACTGTTTTTT
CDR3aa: CASSFEGASNEKLFF

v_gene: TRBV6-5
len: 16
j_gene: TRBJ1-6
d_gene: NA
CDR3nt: TGTGCCAGCAGTTACTCGTGGGCAGAGAGAAATTCACCCCTCCACTTT
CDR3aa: CASSYSWAERNSPLHF

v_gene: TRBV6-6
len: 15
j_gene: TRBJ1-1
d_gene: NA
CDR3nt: TGTGCCAGCAGTTTATCCAGGGTGGAAAGCACTGAAGCTTTCTTT
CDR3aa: CASSLSRVESTEAFF

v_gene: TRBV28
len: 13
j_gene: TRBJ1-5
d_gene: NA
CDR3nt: TGTGCCAGCCGCCGGGGTGGCGATCAGCCCCAGCATTTT
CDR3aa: CASRRGGDQPQHF

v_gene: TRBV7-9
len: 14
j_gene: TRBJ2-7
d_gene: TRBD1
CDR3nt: TGTGCCAGCAGCCCCCAGGGACAGGGCTACGAGCAGTACTTC
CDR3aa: CASSPQGQGYEQYF

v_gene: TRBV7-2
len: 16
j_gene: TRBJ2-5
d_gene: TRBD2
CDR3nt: TGTGCCAGCAGCTTAGCGCGAACTAGCGGGCAAGAGACCCAGTACTTC
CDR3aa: CASSLARTSGQETQYF

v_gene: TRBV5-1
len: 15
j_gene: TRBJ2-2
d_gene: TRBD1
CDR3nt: TGCGCCAGCAGCTTACAGGGGACCAACACCGGGGAGCTGTTTTTT
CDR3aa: CASSLQGTNTGELFF

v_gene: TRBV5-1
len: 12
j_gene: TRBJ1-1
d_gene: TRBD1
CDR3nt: TGCGCCAGCAGCTTGGGGGACAGGCAAGCTTTCTTT
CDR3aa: CASSLGDRQAFF

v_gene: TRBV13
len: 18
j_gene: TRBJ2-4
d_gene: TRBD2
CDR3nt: TGTGCCAGCAGCTTAGGACTAGCGGGAGGGCCGGGCAAAAACATTCAGTACTTC
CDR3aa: CASSLGLAGGPGKNIQYF

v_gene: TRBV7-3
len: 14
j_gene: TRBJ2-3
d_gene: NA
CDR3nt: TGTGCCAGCAGCTTACTCGGGAGCACAGATACGCAGTATTTT
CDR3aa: CASSLLGSTDTQYF

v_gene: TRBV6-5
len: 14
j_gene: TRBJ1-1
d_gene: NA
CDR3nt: TGTGCCAGCAGCCCTACAATACAGGGCTGGACAGCTTTCTTT
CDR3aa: CASSPTIQGWTAFF

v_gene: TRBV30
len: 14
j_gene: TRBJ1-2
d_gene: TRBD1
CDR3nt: TGTGCCTGGAGTGCCACAGGGGTTAGCTATGGCTACACCTTC
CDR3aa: CAWSATGVSYGYTF

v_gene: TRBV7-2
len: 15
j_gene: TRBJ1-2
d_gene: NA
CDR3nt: TGTGCCAGCAGCTTAAAGCGCCTCTCAAACTATGGCTACACCTTC
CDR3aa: CASSLKRLSNYGYTF

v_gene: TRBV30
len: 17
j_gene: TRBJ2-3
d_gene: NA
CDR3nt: TGTGCCTGGAGTGAACTTAATCCGGGACTCCGCACAGATACGCAGTATTTT
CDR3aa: CAWSELNPGLRTDTQYF

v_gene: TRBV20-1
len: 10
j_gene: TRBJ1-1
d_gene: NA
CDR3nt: TGCAGTGCTAGGGGCGGGGGAGCTTTCTTT
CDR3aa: CSARGGGAFF

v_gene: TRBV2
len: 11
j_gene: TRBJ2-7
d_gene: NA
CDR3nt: TGTGCCAGCAGAAAGACATACGAGCAGTACTTC
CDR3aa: CASRKTYEQYF

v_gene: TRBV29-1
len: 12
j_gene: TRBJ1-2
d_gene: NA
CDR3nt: TGCAGCGTTGAAACCGGGGAGTATGGCTACACCTTC
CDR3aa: CSVETGEYGYTF

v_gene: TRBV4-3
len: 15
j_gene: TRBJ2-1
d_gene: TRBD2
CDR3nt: TGCGCCAGCAGCGCCGGGACTAGCGCATACAATGAGCAGTTCTTC
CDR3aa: CASSAGTSAYNEQFF

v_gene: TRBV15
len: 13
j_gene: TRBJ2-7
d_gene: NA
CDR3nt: TGTGCCACCTCCCGAGGAGGACTGTACGAGCAGTACTTC
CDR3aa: CATSRGGLYEQYF

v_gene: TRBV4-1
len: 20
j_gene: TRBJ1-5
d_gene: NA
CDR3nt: TGCGCCAGCAGCCAAGATCTAGCAGGCCGACTTCCTGATAGCAATCAGCCCCAGCATTTT
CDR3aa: CASSQDLAGRLPDSNQPQHF

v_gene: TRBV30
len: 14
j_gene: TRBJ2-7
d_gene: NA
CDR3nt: TGTGCCTGGGGTCCGCCCCAGGGGCGCTACGAGCAGTACTTC
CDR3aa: CAWGPPQGRYEQYF

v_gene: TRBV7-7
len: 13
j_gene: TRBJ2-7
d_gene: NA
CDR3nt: TGTGCTAGCAGCAAAGGGACAAACTACGAGCAGTACTTC
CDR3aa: CASSKGTNYEQYF

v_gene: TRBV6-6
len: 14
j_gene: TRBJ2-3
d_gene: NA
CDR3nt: TGTGCCAGCAGGTCCGTTTCTAGCACAGATACGCAGTATTTT
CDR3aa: CASRSVSSTDTQYF

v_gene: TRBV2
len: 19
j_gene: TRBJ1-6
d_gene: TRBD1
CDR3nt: TGTGCCAGCAGTCCCTCTCAGATACAACAGGGGCACAGAGATTCACCCCTCCACTTT
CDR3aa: CASSPSQIQQGHRDSPLHF

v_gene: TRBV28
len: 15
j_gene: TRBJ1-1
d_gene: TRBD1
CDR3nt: TGTGCCAGCAGTACTCCCCGGACAGGGGGGACTGAAGCTTTCTTT
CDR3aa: CASSTPRTGGTEAFF

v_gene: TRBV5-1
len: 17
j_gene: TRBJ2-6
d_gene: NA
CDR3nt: TGCGCCAGCAGCTTTCCAGGGGCCCTCTCTGGGGCCAACGTCCTGACTTTC
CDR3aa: CASSFPGALSGANVLTF

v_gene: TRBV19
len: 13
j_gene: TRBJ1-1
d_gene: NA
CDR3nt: TGTGCCAGTCGCACTCCGGGGTACACTGAAGCTTTCTTT
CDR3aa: CASRTPGYTEAFF

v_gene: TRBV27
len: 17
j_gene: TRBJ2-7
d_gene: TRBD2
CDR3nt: TGTGCCAGCAGTTCACCGGGACTAGCGGGAGGGCCCTCCGAGCAGTACTTC
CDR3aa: CASSSPGLAGGPSEQYF

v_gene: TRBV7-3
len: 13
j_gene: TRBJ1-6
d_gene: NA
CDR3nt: TGTGCCAGCAGCTCCGACGGGAATTCACCCCTCCACTTT
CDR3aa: CASSSDGNSPLHF

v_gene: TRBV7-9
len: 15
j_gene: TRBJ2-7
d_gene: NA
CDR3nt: TGTGCCAGCAGCTACGCGACAGGCCCATCGGGCGAGCAGTACTTC
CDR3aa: CASSYATGPSGEQYF

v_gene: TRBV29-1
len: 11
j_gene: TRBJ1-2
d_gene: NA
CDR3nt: TGCAGCGTGGAGACGCTCTATGGCTACACCTTC
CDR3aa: CSVETLYGYTF

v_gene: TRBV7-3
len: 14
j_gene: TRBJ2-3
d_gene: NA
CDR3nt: TGTGCCAGCACCCAGGGTGGGAGCACAGATACGCAGTATTTT
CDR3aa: CASTQGGSTDTQYF

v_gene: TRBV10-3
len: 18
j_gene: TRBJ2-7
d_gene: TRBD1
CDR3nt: TGTGCCATCAGTGCTCCCGGGACAGGGGGCCGTTTCGCCTACGAGCAGTACTTC
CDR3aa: CAISAPGTGGRFAYEQYF

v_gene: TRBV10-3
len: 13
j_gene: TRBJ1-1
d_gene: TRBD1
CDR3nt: TGTGCCATCAGTCTGGACAGGGCGACTGAAGCTTTCTTT
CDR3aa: CAISLDRATEAFF

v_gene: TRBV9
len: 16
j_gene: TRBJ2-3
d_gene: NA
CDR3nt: TGTGCCAGCAGCGTAGGTCGGCGGGAACTGACAGATACGCAGTATTTT
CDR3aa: CASSVGRRELTDTQYF

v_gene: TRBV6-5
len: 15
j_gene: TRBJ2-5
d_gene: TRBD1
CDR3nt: TGTGCCAGCAGTTCTTGGACAGGGGGCGACGAGACCCAGTACTTC
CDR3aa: CASSSWTGGDETQYF

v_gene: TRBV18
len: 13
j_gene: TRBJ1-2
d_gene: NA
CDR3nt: TGTGCCAGCTCGCCGGGAGGAACCTATGGCTACACCTTC
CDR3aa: CASSPGGTYGYTF

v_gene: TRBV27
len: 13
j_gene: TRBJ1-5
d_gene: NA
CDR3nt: TGTGCCAGCAGTGACAGGCAACATCAGCCCCAGCATTTT
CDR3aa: CASSDRQHQPQHF

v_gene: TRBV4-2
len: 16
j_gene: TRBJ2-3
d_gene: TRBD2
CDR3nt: TGTGCCAGCAGCCTAACTAGCGGGTCTAGCACAGATACGCAGTATTTT
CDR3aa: CASSLTSGSSTDTQYF

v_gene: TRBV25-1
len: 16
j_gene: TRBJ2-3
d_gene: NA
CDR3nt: TGTGCCAGCAGTGTCATACGGGGAACTAGCACAGATACGCAGTATTTT
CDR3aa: CASSVIRGTSTDTQYF